This T cell receptor beta chain originates from a study of OX40 agonist ivuxolimab in advanced cancers. For the study at large: Participants, about 83% male, averaged roughly 60 years of age, ranging from about 20 to 79.

The CDR3 is made up of 17 amino acids. The germline gives CDR1 SGHTS, CDR2 YDEGEE. The V end was cut by 7 bases, the J end by 10 bases, with 31 bases between. The method was immunoSEQ multiplex PCR; TCRdb's version includes in-frame clones alone and lacks a portion of them. The data show 85,000 to 130,000 clones, about nine tenths seen once. This clone was seen a single time. This sequence was found in an adult with an advanced solid tumor such as melanoma, head and neck, liver or kidney cancer. The input for sequencing was CD4+ or CD8+ T cells sorted from blood, taken in a trial of the OX40 agonist ivuxolimab. The V call is TRBV5-8, the J call TRBJ2-3; D call uncertain. CDR3 nucleotides: TGTGCCAGCCGTACGGCCGTTCTGTCCGCATCAGCCGTGGCGCAGTATTTT. This gives the protein CASRTAVLSASAVAQYF.